These 20 T cell receptor beta chains share one sample of origin, sequenced in a study of cytomegalovirus exposure and HLA in healthy donors. The PCR was carried out with 60 Vbeta primers and 13 Jbeta primers. Sequenced by immunoSEQ multiplex PCR; TCRdb stores in-frame clones only, minus some. The data contain 75,000 to 90,000 clones, almost 80% of them singletons. Sequences were obtained from PBMCs. These receptors all stem from a woman between 40 and 50 years old in good health and CMV-seropositive.

The rearrangement links TRBV5-6 to TRBJ2-1; 9 bases line up with TRBD2. V was pared by 2 bases and J by 5 bases, with 2 bases of the junction left unmatched. The CDR3 is made up of 14 amino acids. The germline V gene encodes CDR1 SGHDT and CDR2 YYEEEE. This chain's CDR3 is CASSLPSGDNEQFF. In DNA, the CDR3 is TGTGCCAGCAGCTTACCTAGCGGGGACAATGAGCAGTTCTTC.

V gene TRBV4-2 combines with J gene TRBJ1-5, with D possibly being TRBD1 (5 bases). The V end was cut by 1 base, the J end by 3 bases, with 13 bases between. Germline CDR1 reads LGHNA; CDR2 reads YNFKEQ. The CDR3 covers 16 residues. The DNA for the CDR3 is TGTGCCAGCAGCCAAGGCGAGGTAGGGGACAATCAGCCCCAGCATTTT. Translated, it gives CASSQGEVGDNQPQHF.

J is TRBJ2-2 and V is TRBV6-6; 7 bases are shared with TRBD1. The germline gives CDR1 MNHNY, CDR2 SVGAGI (reference sequence). V lost 10 bases to trimming and J lost 4 bases; unmatched junction nucleotides: 6. The CDR3 has 13 amino acids. The CDR3 DNA is TGTGCCATCCGGTACAGGGGCACCGGGGAGCTGTTTTTT. This gives the protein CAIRYRGTGELFF.

The chain links TRBV6-1 to TRBJ2-2, with 12 bases matching TRBD2. This CDR3 has 18 amino acids. The ends lost 3 bases at V and 1 base at J; junction bases unmatched: 6. Germline assignment: CDR1 MNHNS and CDR2 SASEGT. DNA of the CDR3: TGTGCCAGCAGTGAGACGGGACTAGCGGGTTGGAACACCGGGGAGCTGTTTTTT. Translation gives CASSETGLAGWNTGELFF.

This clone was seen just once. The V and J genes are TRBV15 and TRBJ2-7; TRBD1 agrees at 9 bases. J was trimmed by 5 bases and V by 0 bases; bases with no gene match: 5. This CDR3 region has 15 residues. Germline loops: CDR1 LNHNV, CDR2 YYDKDF (reference sequence). CDR3 in amino acids: CATSREGGTGNEQYF. The CDR3 DNA follows: TGTGCCACCAGCAGAGAGGGGGGGACAGGGAACGAGCAGTACTTC.

This clone was seen only a few times. CDR3: CASSQGGQGAGYTF. The CDR3 DNA reads TGTGCCAGCAGCCAAGGGGGACAGGGTGCTGGCTACACCTTC. V usage is TRBV4-2 and J usage is TRBJ1-2, with 9 bases fitting TRBD1. Germline V gene lookup returns CDR1 LGHNA and CDR2 YNFKEQ. CDR3 length: 14 residues. The trim removed 1 base at V and 7 bases at J, leaving 4 bases unmatched.

This chain uses TRBV5-1 with TRBJ2-7; TRBD2 might be the D (5 bases). There are 13 residues in the CDR3. In germline, CDR1 is SGHRS, CDR2 YFSETQ. The V end lost 0 bases, the J end lost 6 bases, and 10 bases lay between the germline ends. This CDR3 reads CASSLGIGVEQYF. CDR3 coding DNA: TGCGCCAGCAGCTTGGGGATCGGGGTCGAGCAGTACTTC.

This chain joins TRBV14 and TRBJ2-7; D unresolved. This CDR3 has 14 residues. V gave up 1 base and J gave up 5 bases, with 12 bases separating them. Germline lookup yields CDR1 SGHDN and CDR2 FVKESK. The CDR3 region is CASSQGPLTHEQYF. The CDR3 nucleotides are TGTGCCAGCAGCCAAGGGCCTCTTACCCACGAGCAGTACTTC.

The gene calls are TRBV13 and TRBJ2-1; maybe TRBD2 (5 bases). This CDR3 comprises 13 residues. Trimming cost V 7 bases and J 8 bases, with 15 bases left between them. Germline V gene data show CDR1 as PRHDT and CDR2 as FYEKMQ (reference sequence). The CDR3: CASTLPTGYEQFF. DNA for the CDR3: TGTGCCAGCACCCTGCCGACGGGGTATGAGCAGTTCTTC.

V and J are TRBV6-5 and TRBJ1-1, with D possibly matching TRBD1 (5 bases). There are 13 residues in the CDR3. Germline-derived CDR1 and CDR2 are MNHEY and SVGAGI. Trimming pared 6 bases from V and 2 bases from J, leaving 10 bases between. The CDR3 here is CASSRQFNTEAFF. CDR3 nucleotide sequence: TGTGCCAGCAGCCGACAGTTCAACACTGAAGCTTTCTTT.

Worth noting for this clone: Germline is not matched at one junction end, which may reflect a read error. This rearrangement joins TRBV2 to TRBJ1-5, with D possibly matching TRBD1 (5 bases). The CDR3 loop spans 14 amino acids. In germline, CDR1 is SNHLY, CDR2 FYNNEI. The CDR3 DNA is TGTGCCAGCAGTGACCGGCAGGGCAATCAGCCCCAGAATTTT. Translation gives CASSDRQGNQPQNF. The entire variable domain, with the rest obtained from reference TRBV2 and TRBJ1-5, is as follows: EPEVTQTPSHQVTQMGQEVILRCVPISNHLYFYWYRQILGQKVEFLVSFYNNEISEKSEIFDDQFSVERPDGSNFTLKIRSTKLEDSAMYFCASSDRQGNQPQNFGDGTRLSIL.

The sample holds a few counts of this clone. V usage is TRBV30 and J usage is TRBJ1-3; a weak D match, TRBD1 (6 bases). The CDR3 contains 14 residues. With 3 bases removed from V and 4 bases from J, the gap between germline ends came to 13 bases. Per the germline V gene, CDR1 is GTSNPN and CDR2 is SVGIG (reference sequence). In DNA, the CDR3 is TGTGCCTGGAGGGCGGACAGATCCGGAAACACCATATATTTT. It specifies CAWRADRSGNTIYF.

This clone appeared a single time. The chain is built from TRBV6-5 and TRBJ1-1; TRBD1 aligns across 11 bases. Germline values: CDR1 MNHEY, CDR2 SVGAGI. The CDR3 contains 15 residues. V lost 5 bases, J lost 2 bases, and 4 bases stayed unmatched. CDR3 loop: CASSRDRGGNTEAFF. CDR3 DNA: TGTGCCAGCAGTCGGGACAGGGGGGGTAACACTGAAGCTTTCTTT.

V is TRBV29-1 and J is TRBJ2-7; the match to TRBD2 covers 7 bases. V shed 4 bases, J shed 5 bases, and the junction held 11 bases outside the gene matches. Per germline, CDR1 SQVTM and CDR2 ANQGSEA. CDR3 length equals 14 residues. CDR3 DNA sequence: TGCAGCGTTGGTACGGGGGGTTCTTCCCACGAGCAGTACTTC. This encodes CSVGTGGSSHEQYF.

The CDR3: CASSNDRTEQYF. CDR3 bases: TGTGCCAGCAGCAACGACAGGACCGAGCAGTACTTC. V is TRBV25-1 and J is TRBJ2-7; tentative D call: TRBD1 (6 bases). The V gene lost 6 bases and the J gene lost 6 bases, with 12 bases spanning the gap. Germline CDR1 MGHDK, CDR2 SYGVNS. This CDR3 region has 12 residues.

The rearrangement links TRBV6-6 to TRBJ2-7; 10 bases agree with TRBD2. This CDR3 contains 13 residues. Unmatched junction bases numbered 7, after V lost 7 bases and J lost 7 bases. The germline V gene has CDR1 MNHNY and CDR2 SVGAGI (reference sequence). CDR3 residues: CASTSGGAGEQYF. The CDR3 DNA follows: TGTGCCAGCACCAGCGGGGGGGCGGGAGAGCAGTACTTC.

The rearrangement uses TRBV7-8 and TRBJ1-2; 9 nucleotides match TRBD1. V gave up 5 bases and J gave up 8 bases; unmatched junction bases: 12. This CDR3 has 15 amino acids. Germline loops: CDR1 SGHVS, CDR2 FQNEAQ. The CDR3 DNA is TGTGCCAGCAGCCGAATACAGGGGGCTTCTGGGGGCTACACCTTC. Protein sequence: CASSRIQGASGGYTF.

This clone was observed once. The rearrangement joins TRBV5-6 to TRBJ2-5, with D maybe TRBD2 (6 bases). There are 13 residues in the CDR3. The V end lost 7 bases, the J end lost 2 bases, and 12 bases lay between the germline ends. Germline-derived CDR1 and CDR2 are SGHDT and YYEEEE. The CDR3 protein is CASGAGRQETQYF. Here the CDR3 DNA reads TGTGCCAGCGGCGCCGGGAGACAAGAGACCCAGTACTTC.

The J gene is TRBJ1-2, the V gene TRBV15, with D tentatively TRBD1 (6 bases). Trimming pared 6 bases from V and 2 bases from J, leaving 16 bases between. The CDR3 spans 15 residues. Germline values: CDR1 LNHNV, CDR2 YYDKDF (reference sequence). The CDR3 here is CATRLHQTGNYGYTF. DNA for the CDR3: TGTGCCACCAGACTTCACCAGACAGGAAACTATGGCTACACCTTC.

The table lists this clone with a few counts. This chain uses TRBV30 with TRBJ1-2; 8 bases fit TRBD1. The ends lost 5 bases at V and 2 bases at J; junction bases unmatched: 4. The CDR3 is made up of 13 amino acids. Germline lookup yields CDR1 GTSNPN and CDR2 SVGIG (reference sequence). The CDR3, as DNA: TGTGCCTGGGGACAGGGTGGGAACTATGGCTACACCTTC. Translated: CAWGQGGNYGYTF.